The clone carrying this TCR beta chain was seen ten or more times. This record comes from a study of response to subunit inactivated influenza vaccine. TCRdb reprocessed the RT-PCR reads via MiXCR and lists one record per CDR3 protein. The sample contains more than 450,000 distinct CDR3 sequences, 12% of which appear only once. The length of the CDR3 is 13 residues. From germline, CDR1 is SGHTA and CDR2 FQGNSA. With 3 bases removed from V and 4 bases from J, the gap between germline ends came to 9 bases. The source was PBMCs from blood, collected on the day of vaccination. The chain combines TRBV7-2 with TRBJ1-1; unclear D gene. The source is a man aged 50 or older who received an inactivated influenza vaccine. The CDR3 DNA reads as TGTGCCAGCAGCTTGCGTGTGGGCACTGAAGCTTTCTTT. Protein product: CASSLRVGTEAFF.